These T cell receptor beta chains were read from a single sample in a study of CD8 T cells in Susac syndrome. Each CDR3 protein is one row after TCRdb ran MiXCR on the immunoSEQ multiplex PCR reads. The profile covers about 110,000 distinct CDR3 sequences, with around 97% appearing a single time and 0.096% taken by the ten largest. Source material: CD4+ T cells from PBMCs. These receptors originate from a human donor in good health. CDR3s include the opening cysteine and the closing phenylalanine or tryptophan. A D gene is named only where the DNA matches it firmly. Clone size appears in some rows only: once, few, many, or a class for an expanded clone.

CDR3: CSAASRTGELFF
DNA: TGCAGTGCTGCGTCAAGGACCGGGGAGCTGTTTTTT
D: NA
J: TRBJ2-2
V: TRBV20-1
size: NA
length: 12

CDR3: CASSHLNNEQFF
DNA: TGTGCCAGCAGCCACTTAAACAATGAGCAGTTCTTC
D: NA
J: TRBJ2-1
V: TRBV3-1
size: NA
length: 12

CDR3: CASSPQMDDGYTF
DNA: TGCGCCAGCAGTCCCCAGATGGACGATGGCTACACCTTC
D: NA
J: TRBJ1-2
V: TRBV23-1
size: NA
length: 13

CDR3: CASGGVRTEAFF
DNA: TGTGCCAGCGGGGGGGTGAGGACTGAAGCTTTCTTT
D: NA
J: TRBJ1-1
V: TRBV2
size: NA
length: 12

CDR3: CASSPPTNNEQFF
DNA: TGTGCCAGCTCACCTCCGACCAACAATGAGCAGTTCTTC
D: NA
J: TRBJ2-1
V: TRBV18
size: NA
length: 13

CDR3: CASSIGSGYSYEQYF
DNA: TGTGCCAGTAGTATTGGGAGCGGGTACTCCTACGAGCAGTACTTC
D: NA
J: TRBJ2-7
V: TRBV19
size: NA
length: 15

CDR3: CASSRGTGGPGANVLTF
DNA: TGCGCCAGCTCCCGCGGGACAGGGGGCCCTGGGGCCAACGTCCTGACTTTC
D: TRBD1
J: TRBJ2-6
V: TRBV5-1
size: NA
length: 17

CDR3: CASSQGVRDSSHNEQFF
DNA: TGCGCCAGCAGCCAAGGGGTAAGGGACTCCTCCCACAATGAGCAGTTCTTC
D: NA
J: TRBJ2-1
V: TRBV4-1
size: NA
length: 17

CDR3: CASSMDRVAFF
DNA: TGTGCCAGCAGTATGGACAGGGTAGCTTTCTTT
D: TRBD1
J: TRBJ1-1
V: TRBV28
size: NA
length: 11

CDR3: CASSQDLSGSWRETQYF
DNA: TGTGCCAGCAGCCAAGATCTTAGCGGGAGTTGGCGGGAGACCCAGTACTTC
D: TRBD2
J: TRBJ2-5
V: TRBV3-1
size: NA
length: 17

CDR3: CASTSSYGYTF
DNA: TGTGCCAGTACTTCCTCCTATGGCTACACCTTC
D: NA
J: TRBJ1-2
V: TRBV19
size: NA
length: 11

CDR3: CSEDRGSTEAFF
DNA: TGCAGCGAGGACAGGGGTAGCACTGAAGCTTTCTTT
D: TRBD1
J: TRBJ1-1
V: TRBV29-1
size: NA
length: 12

CDR3: CASSLAVAGAAYEQYF
DNA: TGTGCCAGCAGCTTAGCCGTAGCGGGAGCCGCCTACGAGCAGTACTTC
D: TRBD2
J: TRBJ2-7
V: TRBV7-2
size: NA
length: 16

CDR3: CASSLEGGQRKTQYF
DNA: TGTGCCAGCAGCTTAGAGGGGGGGCAGAGGAAGACCCAGTACTTC
D: NA
J: TRBJ2-5
V: TRBV7-2
size: NA
length: 15

CDR3: CASSQDVPGSRNQPQHF
DNA: TGTGCCAGCAGCCAAGATGTGCCAGGGTCGAGGAATCAGCCCCAGCATTTT
D: NA
J: TRBJ1-5
V: TRBV3-1
size: once
length: 17

CDR3: CATSRDTDTQYF
DNA: TGTGCCACCAGCAGGGACACAGATACGCAGTATTTT
D: NA
J: TRBJ2-3
V: TRBV15
size: NA
length: 12

CDR3: CASSEWTSSTEAFF
DNA: TGTGCCAGCAGTGAATGGACATCGAGCACTGAAGCTTTCTTT
D: NA
J: TRBJ1-1
V: TRBV25-1
size: NA
length: 14

CDR3: CSVGQANTGELFF
DNA: TGCAGCGTTGGACAGGCGAACACCGGGGAGCTGTTTTTT
D: NA
J: TRBJ2-2
V: TRBV29-1
size: NA
length: 13

CDR3: CSVAGTGVRSEAFF
DNA: TGCAGCGTGGCGGGGACAGGCGTTCGGTCGGAAGCTTTCTTT
D: TRBD1
J: TRBJ1-1
V: TRBV29-1
size: once
length: 14

CDR3: CASRKTSHEQYF
DNA: TGCGCCAGCAGGAAGACTTCCCACGAGCAGTACTTC
D: NA
J: TRBJ2-7
V: TRBV10-2
size: NA
length: 12

CDR3: CASSSYIAGGFNEQFF
DNA: TGTGCCAGCAGCTCCTATATAGCGGGGGGGTTCAATGAGCAGTTCTTC
D: TRBD2
J: TRBJ2-1
V: TRBV5-4
size: NA
length: 16

CDR3: CASSQNSGYTF
DNA: TGTGCCAGCAGCCAAAATTCGGGCTACACCTTC
D: NA
J: TRBJ1-2
V: TRBV3-1
size: NA
length: 11

CDR3: CASSPRGGRGEQFF
DNA: TGTGCCAGCAGCCCGCGGGGGGGCCGGGGAGAGCAGTTCTTC
D: TRBD2
J: TRBJ2-1
V: TRBV7-8
size: NA
length: 14

CDR3: CATSGQTRDSNTGELFF
DNA: TGTGCCACCAGCGGGCAGACCAGGGACAGTAACACCGGGGAGCTGTTTTTT
D: TRBD1
J: TRBJ2-2
V: TRBV15
size: NA
length: 17

CDR3: CASSYSRTSQNNEQFF
DNA: TGTGCCAGCAGTTACTCACGGACTAGTCAAAACAATGAGCAGTTCTTC
D: TRBD2
J: TRBJ2-1
V: TRBV6-2/TRBV6-3
size: NA
length: 16

CDR3: CASSQFRGNPLKGSYNEQFF
DNA: TGCGCCAGCAGTCAATTTCGCGGGAATCCTCTGAAAGGCTCCTACAATGAGCAGTTCTTC
D: NA
J: TRBJ2-1
V: TRBV23-1
size: NA
length: 20